The clone carrying this T cell receptor (beta chain) was seen many times. From the RT-PCR reads, TCRdb called clonotypes with MiXCR, one entry per CDR3 protein. The sample gives about 170,000 distinct CDR3 sequences, around a tenth of which show up once; roughly a third is in the top ten. This specimen comes from a study of response to subunit inactivated influenza vaccine. From germline, CDR1 is SGHAT and CDR2 FQNNGV. Between the trimmed V and J ends, which lost 5 bases and 3 bases, there was a span of 4 bases. This CDR3 region has 12 residues. This receptor was identified in a man aged 45 to 70 who received an inactivated influenza vaccine. The V gene is TRBV11-2, the J gene TRBJ2-2; no definite D call. The specimen was CD8+ T cells sorted from PBMCs, collected 23 months after vaccination. As DNA, the CDR3 is TGTGCCAGCAGCGACCACACCGGGGAGCTGTTTTTT. Protein sequence: CASSDHTGELFF.